This entry concerns a single TCR beta chain. Clones were read by immunoSEQ multiplex PCR, and TCRdb kept only the in-frame ones, dropping some. The sample consists of about 75,000 clones, 89% of them appearing once. The data are from a study of T cell changes during pregnancy in multiple sclerosis. The CDR3 length is 16 residues. V trimming: 3 bases; J trimming: 1 base; junction bases outside the gene matches: 6. Germline CDR1 and CDR2: SGHAT and FQNNGV. The clonotype comes from a female donor in good health, enrolled as a control in a pregnancy study. The sample in question was peripheral blood, obtained in the first trimester of pregnancy. The V gene is TRBV11-2, the J gene TRBJ2-1, with 7 bases identical to TRBD2. The CDR3, as DNA: TGTGCCAGCAGCTTCTCCCCGGGACTATCCTACAATGAGCAGTTCTTC. Translated, it gives CASSFSPGLSYNEQFF.